The 17 T cell receptor beta chains listed next were all sequenced from one sample in a study of blood T cell repertoires in COVID-19. TCRdb's copy holds only in-frame clones and misses some; the assay was immunoSEQ multiplex PCR. Of about 190,000 clones listed, nearly 80% are singletons. The sample was peripheral blood. All receptors derive from an older woman with acute or convalescent COVID-19.

V usage is TRBV20-1 and J usage is TRBJ1-1; 8 nucleotides align to TRBD1. Per germline, CDR1 DFQATT and CDR2 SNEGSKA (reference sequence). The CDR3 loop spans 15 amino acids. The J segment lost 0 bases and the V segment lost 3 bases, leaving 6 bases of the junction unmatched. CDR3 DNA: TGCAGTGCTAGTCAGGGGGCCTCGATGAACACTGAAGCTTTCTTT. It is translated as CSASQGASMNTEAFF.

The chain couples TRBV5-1 to TRBJ2-5; D remains unclear. This CDR3 has 13 residues. V gave up 5 bases and J gave up 3 bases, with 11 bases separating them. Per the germline V gene, CDR1 is SGHRS and CDR2 is YFSETQ. CDR3 region: CASRSGHKETQYF. Here the CDR3 DNA reads TGCGCCAGCAGGTCTGGGCACAAAGAGACCCAGTACTTC. The full variable domain, its missing parts supplied by reference TRBV5-1 and TRBJ2-5, is KAGVTQTPRYLIKTRGQQVTLSCSPISGHRSVSWYQQTPGQGLQFLFEYFSETQRNKGNFPGRFSGRQFSNSRSEMNVSTLELGDSALYLCASRSGHKETQYFGPGTRLLVL.

The chain recombines TRBV3-1 (or the pseudogene TRBV3-2) with TRBJ2-3; perhaps TRBD2 as D (6 bases). Deletions cut 1 base from V and 8 bases from J, with 19 bases between. The CDR3 runs 16 residues. Looked up from germline, CDR1 is LGHDT and CDR2 is YNNKEL (reference sequence). CDR3 coding DNA: TGTGCCAGCAGCCAAGGCGGGACTGGAAATTCGGGTACGCAGTATTTT. This codes for CASSQGGTGNSGTQYF.

The chain carries TRBV7-2 and TRBJ2-3; unclear D gene. Germline loops: CDR1 SGHTA, CDR2 FQGNSA. The CDR3 is made up of 16 amino acids. Trimming removed 3 bases at V and 0 bases at J, with 13 bases between. The CDR3 reads CASSFDFGSSTDTQYF. For the CDR3, the DNA is TGTGCCAGCAGCTTCGATTTTGGCAGTAGCACAGATACGCAGTATTTT.

This rearrangement joins TRBV9 to TRBJ1-4; 8 bases align to TRBD1. In germline, CDR1 is SGDLS, CDR2 YYNGEE. The CDR3 has 15 residues. Trimming took 3 bases from V and 8 from J; bases not matched to a gene: 9. The CDR3 is CASSGSTGVQEKLFF. CDR3 nucleotide sequence: TGTGCCAGCAGCGGCTCGACAGGGGTACAGGAAAAACTGTTTTTT. Full variable domain (outside the CDR3, taken from reference TRBV9 and TRBJ1-4): DSGVTQTPKHLITATGQRVTLRCSPRSGDLSVYWYQQSLDQGLQFLIQYYNGEERAKGNILERFSAQQFPDLHSELNLSSLELGDSALYFCASSGSTGVQEKLFFGSGTQLSVL.

The chain recombines TRBV18 with TRBJ2-1, with TRBD1 identical over 10 bases. The CDR3 consists of 16 residues. V shed 6 bases, J shed 8 bases, and the junction held 13 bases outside the gene matches. Germline lookup yields CDR1 KGHSH and CDR2 LQKENI. In DNA form, the CDR3 reads TGTGCCAGCTCGTCCGGGACAGGGGAGGGTTGGTATGAGCAGTTCTTC. Translation: CASSSGTGEGWYEQFF.

This clone has only a few counts. This chain uses TRBV4-2 with TRBJ1-5; D perhaps matches TRBD1 (6 bases). The CDR3 extends over 16 amino acids. The ends were cut back, 1 base at V and 3 bases at J, with 13 bases in the middle. Germline V lookup: CDR1 LGHNA, CDR2 YNFKEQ. The CDR3 spells CASSQVGGQNNQPQHF. DNA for the CDR3: TGTGCCAGCAGCCAAGTCGGGGGGCAGAACAATCAGCCCCAGCATTTT.

A single count supports this clone. The J gene is TRBJ2-1, the V gene TRBV24-1; D is perhaps TRBD2 (6 bases). The V end was cut by 4 bases, the J end by 7 bases, with 16 bases between. Per germline, CDR1 KGHDR and CDR2 SFDVKD. This CDR3 is 15 amino acids long. The DNA of the CDR3 is TGTGCCACCAGTGACCCTCAGATTGGGGGGAATGAGCAGTTCTTC. It encodes CATSDPQIGGNEQFF.

V usage is TRBV5-4 and J usage is TRBJ2-3; D possibly corresponds to TRBD2 (5 bases). Trimming left V 4 bases short and J 6 bases short, with 12 bases between. Germline CDR1 SGHNT, CDR2 YYREEE (reference sequence). The CDR3 loop spans 13 amino acids. CDR3 amino acids: CASSLRGPDTQYF. Written as DNA, the CDR3 is TGTGCCAGCAGCCTACGGGGTCCGGATACGCAGTATTTT. Together with reference TRBV5-4 and TRBJ2-3, the CDR3 gives the full variable domain: ETGVTQSPTHLIKTRGQQVTLRCSSQSGHNTVSWYQQALGQGPQFIFQYYREEENGRGNFPPRFSGLQFPNYSSELNVNALELDDSALYLCASSLRGPDTQYFGPGTRLTVL.

The V and J genes are TRBV9 and TRBJ1-1, with 8 nucleotides matching TRBD1. The ends lost 0 bases at V and 4 bases at J; junction bases unmatched: 8. Germline lookup yields CDR1 SGDLS and CDR2 YYNGEE. The CDR3 runs to 16 residues. CDR3 sequence reads: CASSVVQGAYFTEAFF. The CDR3 nucleotides read TGTGCCAGCAGCGTAGTCCAGGGGGCGTATTTCACTGAAGCTTTCTTT.

The chain couples TRBV5-1 to TRBJ2-7, with D maybe TRBD1 (5 bases). V was cut by 0 bases and J by 7 bases, with 11 bases left in between. The germline V gene encodes CDR1 SGHRS and CDR2 YFSETQ. This CDR3 spans 13 amino acids. The CDR3 DNA follows: TGCGCCAGCAGCTTGGGGGGCCCCCATGAGCAGTACTTC. Translating gives CASSLGGPHEQYF.

The chain links TRBV6-5 to TRBJ1-5; perhaps TRBD1 as D (6 bases). This CDR3 spans 13 amino acids. Germline V gene data show CDR1 as MNHEY and CDR2 as SVGAGI. The V and J ends lost 4 bases and 6 bases respectively, with 10 bases between them. Here the CDR3 DNA reads TGTGCCAGCAGTTTACCAGGGGTTCAGCCCCAGCATTTT. Its translation is CASSLPGVQPQHF.

The chain carries TRBV2 and TRBJ2-1; 8 bases map to TRBD2. CDR1 and CDR2 (germline): SNHLY, FYNNEI. The CDR3 loop spans 13 amino acids. V shed 4 bases and J 9 bases; nucleotides not matched to a gene: 5. As DNA, the CDR3 is TGTGCCAGCAGTGGTGAGCGGGAGCGTGAGCAGTTCTTC. This gives the protein CASSGEREREQFF.

J is TRBJ1-5 and V is TRBV10-3; TRBD1 agrees at 9 bases. The V segment lost 6 bases and the J segment 6 bases; nucleotides outside the gene matches: 3. Germline values: CDR1 ENHRY, CDR2 SYGVKD. This CDR3 is built from 13 residues. The CDR3 nucleotides are TGTGCCATCAGCCGACAGGGGGGTCAGCCCCAGCATTTT. Its protein product is CAISRQGGQPQHF.

This clone turned up a few times. The V call is TRBV12-5, the J call TRBJ2-1, with 11 bases that match TRBD1. Trimming took 4 bases from V and 10 from J; bases not matched to a gene: 9. Per germline, CDR1 LGHNT and CDR2 FRNRAP. This CDR3 contains 15 residues. The CDR3 DNA reads TGTGCTAGTGGTTCCCTGGGACAGGGGGTATGGGAGCAGTTCTTC. It is translated as CASGSLGQGVWEQFF.

This chain uses TRBV19 with TRBJ1-4; 7 positions match TRBD1. V dropped 9 bases and J dropped 0; count of bases not matched to a gene: 10. Germline V CDR1 and CDR2: LNHDA, SQIVND (reference sequence). CDR3 size: 16 residues. The CDR3 region is CASGDRSGATNEKLFF. The DNA of the CDR3 is TGTGCCAGCGGGGACAGAAGTGGGGCAACTAATGAAAAACTGTTTTTT.

The V gene is TRBV6-6, the J gene TRBJ2-7; 9 bases line up with TRBD1. This CDR3 comprises 15 residues. Per germline, CDR1 MNHNY and CDR2 SVGAGI (reference sequence). After removal of 7 bases from V and 2 bases from J, the junction contained 9 bases not matched to a gene. As DNA, the CDR3 is TGTGCCAGCATCAAGGGACAGGGAGGGGCCTACGAGCAGTACTTC. As protein: CASIKGQGGAYEQYF.